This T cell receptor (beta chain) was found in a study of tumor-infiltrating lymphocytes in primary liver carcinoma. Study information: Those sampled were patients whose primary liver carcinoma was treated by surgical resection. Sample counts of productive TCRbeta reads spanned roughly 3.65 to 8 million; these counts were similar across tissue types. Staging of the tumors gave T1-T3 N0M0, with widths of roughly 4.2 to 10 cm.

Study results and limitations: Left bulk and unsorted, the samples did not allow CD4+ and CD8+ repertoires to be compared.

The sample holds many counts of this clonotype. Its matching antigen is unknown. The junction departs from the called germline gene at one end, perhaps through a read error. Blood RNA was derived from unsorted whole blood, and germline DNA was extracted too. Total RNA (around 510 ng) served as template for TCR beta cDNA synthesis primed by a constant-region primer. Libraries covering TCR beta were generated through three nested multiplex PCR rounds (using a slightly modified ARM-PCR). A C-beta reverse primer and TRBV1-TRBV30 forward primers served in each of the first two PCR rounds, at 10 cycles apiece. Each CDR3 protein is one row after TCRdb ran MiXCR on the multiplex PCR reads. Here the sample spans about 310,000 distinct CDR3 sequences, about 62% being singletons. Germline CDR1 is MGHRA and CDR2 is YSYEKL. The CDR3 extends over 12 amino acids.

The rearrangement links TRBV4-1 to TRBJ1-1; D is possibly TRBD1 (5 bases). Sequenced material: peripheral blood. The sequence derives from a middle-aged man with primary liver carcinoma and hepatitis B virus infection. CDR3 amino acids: CASSQVDSGGIF. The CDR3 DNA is TGCGCCAGCAGCCAAGTTGATTCTGGGGGTATCTTT.